This T cell receptor (beta chain) was documented in a study of identical twins. General study points: The models systematically underestimated how much out-of-frame TCR alpha was shared in monozygotic twins.

There are a few counts of this clonotype. Its antigen is still unknown. Template switching added a universal primer binding site, and final cDNA carried unique molecular identifiers. TCRdb reprocessed the 5' RACE reads via MiXCR and lists one record per CDR3 protein. The sample contains about 530,000 distinct CDR3 sequences, approximately 16% of which appear only once. Unmatched junction bases numbered 14, after V lost 4 bases and J lost 3 bases. The germline V gene encodes CDR1 SGHVS and CDR2 FQNEAQ. The CDR3 sequence is 18 residues long. This sample also appeared in a second study, on yellow fever vaccine responses in identical twins.

The sequenced material came from CD4+ T cells sorted from blood. The chain is built from TRBV7-8 and TRBJ2-7, with 11 nucleotides matching TRBD2. This receptor was identified in a woman aged 18-35 years in good health. The CDR3 loop reads CASSSLPPTSGTFYEQYF. The CDR3 bases are TGTGCCAGCAGCTCCCTACCCCCGACTAGCGGGACCTTCTACGAGCAGTACTTC. The variable domain in full, with the rest retrieved from reference TRBV7-8 and TRBJ2-7, is GAGVSQSPRYKVAKRGQDVALRCDPISGHVSLFWYQQALGQGPEFLTYFQNEAQLDKSGLPSDRFFAERPEGSVSTLKIQRTQQEDSAVYLCASSSLPPTSGTFYEQYFGPGTRLTVT.